The clone carrying this T cell receptor beta chain was observed at least ten times. This sample was taken from a study of metastatic and nonmetastatic thyroid tumors. Study background: Repertoire comparisons spanned blood and tumor or nodule tissue from malignant and benign thyroid patients.

The CDR3 runs 13 residues. V shed 8 bases, J shed 5 bases, and the junction held 5 bases outside the gene matches. The V gene's germline CDR1 is LGHNT and CDR2 FRNRAP. TCRdb re-called the PCR reads through MiXCR. The sample contains around 19,000 clones, roughly a sixth of which appear only once. Each patient went into thyroid surgery without having received any treatment. This sequence originates from a female donor with papillary thyroid cancer or a benign thyroid nodule (not recorded which). Some clones in this sample may be carry-over from other donors' samples. Sequenced sample: blood. V usage is TRBV12-5 and J usage is TRBJ2-2, with 7 bases fitting TRBD2. The DNA for the CDR3 is TGTGCTAGTAAAGAAGCGGGGACCGGGGAGCTGTTTTTT. Encoded protein: CASKEAGTGELFF.